One and the same sample provided the 20 T cell receptor beta chains below, sequenced in a study of T cell changes during pregnancy in multiple sclerosis. Data came from immunoSEQ multiplex PCR; TCRdb stores just in-frame clones and leaves some out. The sample yields 35,000 or so clones, roughly 93% seen once. The sequencing here drew on CD4+ T cells from peripheral blood mononuclear cells, taken in the first trimester of pregnancy. The receptors were sampled from a female donor with multiple sclerosis, enrolled in a pregnancy study.

This chain links TRBV10-2 with TRBJ2-3, with a weak D call TRBD2 (5 bases). The V gene lost 2 bases and the J gene lost 0 bases, with 9 bases spanning the gap. CDR3 length: 15 residues. In germline, CDR1 is WSHSY, CDR2 SAAADI. The CDR3 DNA reads TGCGCCAGCAGTGAGCCCGGGGATAGCACAGATACGCAGTATTTT. Translating it yields CASSEPGDSTDTQYF.

The CDR3 loop reads CASSPTGQWGYSNQPQHF. The CDR3 region has the DNA TGTGCCAGCAGCCCCACAGGGCAGTGGGGTTATAGCAATCAGCCCCAGCATTTT. The V and J genes are TRBV7-9 and TRBJ1-5, with D maybe TRBD1 (6 bases). The CDR3 spans 18 residues. V gave up 5 bases and J gave up 0 bases, with 20 bases separating them. Germline CDR1 reads SEHNR; CDR2 reads FQNEAQ (reference sequence).

The rearrangement uses TRBV11-2 and TRBJ2-7, with TRBD1 matching over 9 bases. V shed 1 base, J shed 2 bases, and the junction held 0 bases outside the gene matches. This CDR3 has 14 residues. Germline-derived CDR1 and CDR2 are SGHAT and FQNNGV. The CDR3 spells CASSLGDRAYEQYF. CDR3 sequence (DNA): TGTGCCAGCAGCTTAGGGGACAGGGCCTACGAGCAGTACTTC.

The V call is TRBV6-5, the J call TRBJ2-2; 7 nucleotides agree with TRBD1. The CDR3 runs 14 residues. Trimming took 6 bases from V and 3 from J; bases not matched to a gene: 4. CDR1 MNHEY and CDR2 SVGAGI come from the germline V gene. CDR3 nucleotide sequence: TGTGCCAGCAGCCGCGACAGGGACACCGGGGAGCTGTTTTTT. Its protein is CASSRDRDTGELFF.

This chain joins TRBV5-1 and TRBJ2-7, with 7 bases that match TRBD1. The trim removed 2 bases at V and 7 bases at J, leaving 6 bases unmatched. This CDR3 spans 13 amino acids. Germline loops: CDR1 SGHRS, CDR2 YFSETQ. As DNA, the CDR3 is TGCGCCAGCAGCTTAGGGGGCCGCACGGAGCAGTACTTC. Residues: CASSLGGRTEQYF.

The rearrangement joins TRBV18 to TRBJ1-3, with 7 bases aligning to TRBD1. The germline V gene has CDR1 KGHSH and CDR2 LQKENI. CDR3 length: 14 residues. V shed 4 bases, J shed 4 bases, and the junction held 4 bases outside the gene matches. The CDR3 DNA reads as TGTGCCAGCTCACAGGGGGCGCCGGGAAACACCATATATTTT. Translated: CASSQGAPGNTIYF.

CDR3 in DNA: TGTGCCAGCAGCCAGGGGCTCGTAGCGGGAGACTACGAGCAGTACTTC. It codes for CASSQGLVAGDYEQYF. The chain employs TRBV4-2 and TRBJ2-7, with 9 nucleotides matching TRBD2. CDR1 and CDR2 (germline): LGHNA, YNFKEQ. This CDR3 has 16 amino acids. The ends lost 3 bases at V and 3 bases at J; junction bases unmatched: 9.

This clone was detected a few times. V is TRBV7-2 and J is TRBJ1-6, with D possibly matching TRBD1 (5 bases). The V end was cut by 5 bases, the J end by 7 bases, with 18 bases between. Germline CDR1 reads SGHTA; CDR2 reads FQGNSA. The CDR3 loop spans 16 amino acids. As DNA, the CDR3 is TGTGCCAGCAGCGCCCCCACCGGGACTAGGAATTCACCCCTCCACTTT. This codes for CASSAPTGTRNSPLHF.

The chain carries TRBV27 and TRBJ1-4; no firm D call. The ends were cut back, 2 bases at V and 3 bases at J, with 10 bases in the middle. The CDR3 loop spans 15 amino acids. CDR1 MNHEY and CDR2 SMNVEV come from the germline V gene (reference sequence). CDR3 in amino acids: CASSLAGRANEKLFF. The CDR3 DNA is TGTGCCAGCAGTTTAGCCGGGAGAGCTAATGAAAAACTGTTTTTT.

The chain carries TRBV2 and TRBJ2-5; TRBD2 matches at 7 bases. Germline assignment: CDR1 SNHLY and CDR2 FYNNEI. Trimming cost V 6 bases and J 2 bases; bases outside gene matches: 6. The CDR3 has 14 amino acids. CDR3 sequence (DNA): TGTGCCAGCAGCAGGGCTAGCGGTCAAGAGACCCAGTACTTC. Protein: CASSRASGQETQYF. Complete variable domain (other parts from reference TRBV2 and TRBJ2-5): EPEVTQTPSHQVTQMGQEVILRCVPISNHLYFYWYRQILGQKVEFLVSFYNNEISEKSEIFDDQFSVERPDGSNFTLKIRSTKLEDSAMYFCASSRASGQETQYFGPGTRLLVL.

CDR3 sequence reads: CASSLRSYGYTF. As DNA, the CDR3 is TGTGCCAGCAGCTTGAGGAGCTATGGCTACACCTTC. This sequence joins TRBV5-4 and TRBJ1-2; D not resolved. V was cut by 1 base and J by 4 bases, with 5 bases left in between. Germline-derived CDR1 and CDR2 are SGHNT and YYREEE (reference sequence). This CDR3 is 12 amino acids long.

This clone was observed a single time. The chain has TRBV29-1 and TRBJ2-3; maybe TRBD2 (5 bases). CDR1 is SQVTM, CDR2 ANQGSEA, per germline. The length of the CDR3 is 15 residues. The V and J ends lost 6 bases and 4 bases respectively, with 20 bases between them. The CDR3 spells CSVIPRPPGSDTQYF. CDR3 nucleotide sequence: TGCAGCGTAATCCCCCGACCCCCGGGGTCAGATACGCAGTATTTT.

The chain employs TRBV7-3 and TRBJ2-3; D uncertain. The V end lost 4 bases, the J end lost 5 bases, and 10 bases lay between the germline ends. The length of the CDR3 is 13 residues. Germline V gives CDR1 SGHTA, CDR2 FQGTGA. CDR3 protein: CASSSNPGDTQYF. CDR3 sequence (DNA): TGTGCCAGCAGCTCCAACCCCGGAGATACGCAGTATTTT.

The J gene is TRBJ2-7, the V gene TRBV28; D is ambiguous. There are 15 residues in the CDR3. Germline V gene data show CDR1 as MDHEN and CDR2 as SYDVKM. V gave up 7 bases and J gave up 2 bases, with 18 bases separating them. CDR3 in DNA: TGTGCCAGCACCCTGAGTGGGCCTCCTACCTACGAGCAGTACTTC. It translates to CASTLSGPPTYEQYF.

This chain joins TRBV2 and TRBJ2-1; D gene uncertain. Germline assignment: CDR1 SNHLY and CDR2 FYNNEI. The CDR3 is 10 residues long. V lost 6 bases, J lost 6 bases, and 3 bases lay in between. CDR3 bases: TGTGCCAGCAGCCGCAATGAGCAGTTCTTC. It translates to CASSRNEQFF. Full variable domain (rest looked up from reference TRBV2 and TRBJ2-1): EPEVTQTPSHQVTQMGQEVILRCVPISNHLYFYWYRQILGQKVEFLVSFYNNEISEKSEIFDDQFSVERPDGSNFTLKIRSTKLEDSAMYFCASSRNEQFFGPGTRLTVL.

The chain has TRBV19 and TRBJ1-1; D gene ambiguous. V was trimmed by 6 bases and J by 3 bases, leaving 17 bases between them. CDR1 is LNHDA, CDR2 SQIVND, per germline (reference sequence). The CDR3 runs 15 residues. CDR3 DNA sequence: TGTGCCAGTAGGCGAGGGAGGACTACCCACACTGAAGCTTTCTTT. Translated, it gives CASRRGRTTHTEAFF.

The chain employs TRBV11-2 and TRBJ2-3, with 9 bases that match TRBD2. There are 15 residues in the CDR3. In germline, CDR1 is SGHAT, CDR2 FQNNGV. Trimming at V came to 1 base and at J to 8 bases, leaving 7 bases not matched to a gene. CDR3 sequence reads: CASSLVAGGPGTQYF. CDR3 bases: TGTGCCAGCAGCTTAGTGGCGGGAGGGCCCGGTACGCAGTATTTT.

The chain couples TRBV30 to TRBJ2-3, with 12 nucleotides matching TRBD2. CDR1 is GTSNPN and CDR2 is SVGIG in the germline V gene (reference sequence). The CDR3 has 19 residues. V was clipped by 2 bases and J by 5 bases; unmatched bases: 17. In DNA form, the CDR3 reads TGTGCCTGGAGTTCGGGAGTTCGGTCACTAGCGGGAGGTGGAGATACGCAGTATTTT. Translating gives CAWSSGVRSLAGGGDTQYF.

This clone was found once. The chain joins TRBV13 to TRBJ2-7; no clear D. This CDR3 has 14 residues. Germline values: CDR1 PRHDT, CDR2 FYEKMQ (reference sequence). V lost 0 bases to trimming and J lost 2 bases, with 8 bases between them. CDR3: CASSLGELPYEQYF. The CDR3, as DNA: TGTGCCAGCAGCTTAGGCGAACTACCCTACGAGCAGTACTTC.

Here the CDR3 DNA reads TGTGCCAGCAGTTCATCGAGAGGCAATGAGCAGTTCTTC. Translation: CASSSSRGNEQFF. The gene calls are TRBV27 and TRBJ2-1, with D hard to call. Per germline, CDR1 MNHEY and CDR2 SMNVEV (reference sequence). The V end was cut by 4 bases, the J end by 6 bases, with 10 bases between. The CDR3 contains 13 residues.